This note documents a single T cell receptor beta chain sequence. What it binds is unknown. Naive CD8 populations comprised CD45RO-negative cells positively selected for CCR7, excluding terminally differentiated effector memory CD45RA+ cells. Donors comprised only Caucasian adults living in Nashville, Tennessee. This specimen belongs to a study of shared clonotypes between healthy human individuals. Whole-study context: The study enrolled a couple of women and a few men aged 18 to 49.

Some 32,000 T cell genomes, or approximately 190 ng DNA, went into the sorted-subset replicate PCRs. Assay used: immunoSEQ multiplex PCR; TCRdb lists only in-frame clones, some missing. The profile shows millions of clones, about 95% of them singletons. Whole-study results and caveats: A few donors showed sharing of around 5.3% of naive CD4 clonotypes.

Germline CDR1 reads WNHNN; CDR2 reads SYGVQD (reference sequence). The V gene end was trimmed by 3 bases and the J gene end by 8 bases; junction bases not matched to a gene: 20. This CDR3 has 20 residues. This sequence joins TRBV10-1 and TRBJ2-1, with 12 bases aligning to TRBD2. Input material: naive CD8+ T cells sorted from blood. This clonotype was sampled from a young man in good health. The CDR3 DNA is TGCGCCAGCAGTGACGCCCGGGGGACTAGCGGGTCCCAGGGGGTAGATGAGCAGTTCTTC. Its protein product is CASSDARGTSGSQGVDEQFF.